Listed below are T cell receptor beta chains from one sample, sequenced in a study of cytomegalovirus exposure and HLA in healthy donors. Clones were read by immunoSEQ multiplex PCR, and TCRdb kept only the in-frame ones, dropping some. The data contain some 150,000 clones, approximately 67% of them singletons. Sequenced: PBMCs. The receptors were gathered from a man aged 40-49 years in good health and CMV-seronegative. Both conserved end residues are part of each CDR3. Fields, in order: CDR3 length, D gene, V gene, J gene, clone size, CDR3 DNA, CDR3 protein. D genes are given only for firm matches. Clone size is stated in some rows and not others, as once, few, many or a class when expanded.

len: 14
d_gene: NA
v_gene: TRBV15
j_gene: TRBJ2-1
abundance: NA
CDR3nt: TGTGCCACCAGAACCCCTAGCCCCTACAATGAGCAGTTCTTC
CDR3aa: CATRTPSPYNEQFF

len: 14
d_gene: NA
v_gene: TRBV6-1
j_gene: TRBJ1-5
abundance: NA
CDR3nt: TGTGCCAGCAGTGAGGGTACAGGGAATCAGCCCCAGCATTTT
CDR3aa: CASSEGTGNQPQHF

len: 16
d_gene: NA
v_gene: TRBV10-3
j_gene: TRBJ2-3
abundance: NA
CDR3nt: TGTGCCATCAGTGAGTCGCGGCGGGCCCTCGGGGATACGCAGTATTTT
CDR3aa: CAISESRRALGDTQYF

len: 12
d_gene: NA
v_gene: TRBV4-1
j_gene: TRBJ1-4
abundance: many
CDR3nt: TGCGCCAGCAGCCGCACAGGGGAAAAACTGTTTTTT
CDR3aa: CASSRTGEKLFF

len: 14
d_gene: NA
v_gene: TRBV5-1
j_gene: TRBJ2-7
abundance: NA
CDR3nt: TGCGCCAGCAGCTTGAGCCAGGGTGGGTACGAGCAGTACTTC
CDR3aa: CASSLSQGGYEQYF

len: 13
d_gene: NA
v_gene: TRBV6-1
j_gene: TRBJ1-5
abundance: NA
CDR3nt: TGTGCCAGCAGACAGCACTCCAATCAGCCCCAGCATTTT
CDR3aa: CASRQHSNQPQHF

len: 14
d_gene: NA
v_gene: TRBV9
j_gene: TRBJ2-2
abundance: few
CDR3nt: TGTGCCAGCAGCGTGGACTGGAACACCGGGGAGCTGTTTTTT
CDR3aa: CASSVDWNTGELFF

len: 17
d_gene: TRBD2
v_gene: TRBV6-1
j_gene: TRBJ2-2
abundance: NA
CDR3nt: TGTGCCAGCAGTGAAAATAAACTAGCGGGGGGTGCCGGGGAGCTGTTTTTT
CDR3aa: CASSENKLAGGAGELFF

len: 15
d_gene: NA
v_gene: TRBV5-1
j_gene: TRBJ2-5
abundance: once
CDR3nt: TGCGCCAGCAGCTTGTTAGATCCGGACCAAGAGACCCAGTACTTC
CDR3aa: CASSLLDPDQETQYF

len: 14
d_gene: TRBD1
v_gene: TRBV23-1
j_gene: TRBJ1-5
abundance: few
CDR3nt: TGCGCCAGCAGTCCCGACAGGGGGTTGGAGCCCCAGCATTTT
CDR3aa: CASSPDRGLEPQHF

len: 15
d_gene: NA
v_gene: TRBV29-1
j_gene: TRBJ2-3
abundance: NA
CDR3nt: TGCAGCGTCAGGCCCCAGAACTCTTACACAGATACGCAGTATTTT
CDR3aa: CSVRPQNSYTDTQYF

len: 16
d_gene: NA
v_gene: TRBV5-5
j_gene: TRBJ2-2
abundance: few
CDR3nt: TGTGCCAGCAGCCCGTCTACAGGGCCGGGCACCGGGGAGCTGTTTTTT
CDR3aa: CASSPSTGPGTGELFF

len: 11
d_gene: NA
v_gene: TRBV7-8
j_gene: TRBJ2-2
abundance: NA
CDR3nt: TGTGCCAGCAGCTTTGTCGAAGCGCTGTTTTTT
CDR3aa: CASSFVEALFF

len: 17
d_gene: NA
v_gene: TRBV1
j_gene: TRBJ1-1
abundance: NA
CDR3nt: TGCACCAGCAGCCAAGATTCAAACGGACAGTCGAACACTGAAGCTTTCTTT
CDR3aa: CTSSQDSNGQSNTEAFF

len: 14
d_gene: NA
v_gene: TRBV7-9
j_gene: TRBJ1-1
abundance: NA
CDR3nt: TGTGCCAGCAGCTCTGCTTCAGTGAACACTGAAGCTTTCTTT
CDR3aa: CASSSASVNTEAFF

len: 13
d_gene: NA
v_gene: TRBV25-1
j_gene: TRBJ1-2
abundance: few
CDR3nt: TGTGCCAGCATGGGTCAAGGGGGCTATGGCTACACCTTC
CDR3aa: CASMGQGGYGYTF

len: 13
d_gene: NA
v_gene: TRBV28
j_gene: TRBJ2-1
abundance: NA
CDR3nt: TGTGCCAGCAGAGGCGGGGTCTACAATGAGCAGTTCTTC
CDR3aa: CASRGGVYNEQFF

len: 14
d_gene: NA
v_gene: TRBV28
j_gene: TRBJ2-7
abundance: NA
CDR3nt: TGTGCCAGCGGTAAGACAGGAGCCTCCTACGAGCAGTACTTC
CDR3aa: CASGKTGASYEQYF

len: 13
d_gene: NA
v_gene: TRBV5-4
j_gene: TRBJ1-2
abundance: NA
CDR3nt: TGTGCCAGCAATGTCCCAGGGGATATGGGCTACACCTTC
CDR3aa: CASNVPGDMGYTF

len: 13
d_gene: TRBD1
v_gene: TRBV6-1
j_gene: TRBJ2-1
abundance: few
CDR3nt: TGTGCCAGCAGTCGACAGGGCGGGAATGAGCAGTTCTTC
CDR3aa: CASSRQGGNEQFF

len: 13
d_gene: NA
v_gene: TRBV11-2
j_gene: TRBJ1-2
abundance: once
CDR3nt: TGTGCCAGCAGCTTACAACAGATAGATGGCTACACCTTC
CDR3aa: CASSLQQIDGYTF

len: 12
d_gene: NA
v_gene: TRBV29-1
j_gene: TRBJ2-5
abundance: NA
CDR3nt: TGCAGCGTTGTTGACAGCCGGGAGACCCAGTACTTC
CDR3aa: CSVVDSRETQYF

len: 16
d_gene: TRBD2
v_gene: TRBV7-2
j_gene: TRBJ2-1
abundance: NA
CDR3nt: TGTGCCAGCAGCTTAGACGGCGGGAGCTCCTACAATGAGCAGTTCTTC
CDR3aa: CASSLDGGSSYNEQFF

len: 15
d_gene: TRBD2
v_gene: TRBV7-2
j_gene: TRBJ2-5
abundance: NA
CDR3nt: TGTGCCAGCAGCTTAGCGACTAGCGGGACGGAGGCCCAGTACTTC
CDR3aa: CASSLATSGTEAQYF

len: 19
d_gene: TRBD2
v_gene: TRBV5-4
j_gene: TRBJ2-3
abundance: NA
CDR3nt: TGTGCCAGCAGCCCCCGGACTAGCGGGAGGGCCGGTCTAGCCGATACGCAGTATTTT
CDR3aa: CASSPRTSGRAGLADTQYF

len: 13
d_gene: NA
v_gene: TRBV30
j_gene: TRBJ2-7
abundance: few
CDR3nt: TGTGCCTGGAGTAGGGGACCTGCGGGAGAGCAGTACTTC
CDR3aa: CAWSRGPAGEQYF

len: 15
d_gene: TRBD1
v_gene: TRBV7-2
j_gene: TRBJ2-7
abundance: NA
CDR3nt: TGTGCCAGCAGCCCCCGTGGGGGACAGGATGGGGAGCAGTACTTC
CDR3aa: CASSPRGGQDGEQYF

len: 13
d_gene: TRBD1
v_gene: TRBV30
j_gene: TRBJ1-6
abundance: NA
CDR3nt: TGTGCCTGGAGACAGGGGGCAAGATCACCCCTCCACTTT
CDR3aa: CAWRQGARSPLHF

len: 16
d_gene: TRBD1
v_gene: TRBV27
j_gene: TRBJ2-7
abundance: few
CDR3nt: TGTGCCAGCAGTCCCCCACCGGGACAGGGGGCGTACGAGCAGTACTTC
CDR3aa: CASSPPPGQGAYEQYF